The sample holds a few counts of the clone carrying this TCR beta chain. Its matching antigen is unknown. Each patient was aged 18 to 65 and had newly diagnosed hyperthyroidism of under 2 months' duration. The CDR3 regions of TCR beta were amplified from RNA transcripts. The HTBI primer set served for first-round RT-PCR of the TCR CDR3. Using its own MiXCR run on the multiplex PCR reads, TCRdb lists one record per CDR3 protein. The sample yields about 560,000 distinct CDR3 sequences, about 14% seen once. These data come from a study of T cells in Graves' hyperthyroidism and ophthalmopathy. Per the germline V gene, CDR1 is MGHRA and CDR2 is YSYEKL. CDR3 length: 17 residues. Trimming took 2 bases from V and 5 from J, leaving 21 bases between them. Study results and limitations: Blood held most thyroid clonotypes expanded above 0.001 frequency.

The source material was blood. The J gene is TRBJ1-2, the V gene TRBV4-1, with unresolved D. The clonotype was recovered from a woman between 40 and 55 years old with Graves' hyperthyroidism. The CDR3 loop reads CASSQNPSSPVTYGYTF. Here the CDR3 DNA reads TGCGCCAGCAGCCAAAACCCGAGTAGTCCCGTGACGTATGGCTACACCTTC.